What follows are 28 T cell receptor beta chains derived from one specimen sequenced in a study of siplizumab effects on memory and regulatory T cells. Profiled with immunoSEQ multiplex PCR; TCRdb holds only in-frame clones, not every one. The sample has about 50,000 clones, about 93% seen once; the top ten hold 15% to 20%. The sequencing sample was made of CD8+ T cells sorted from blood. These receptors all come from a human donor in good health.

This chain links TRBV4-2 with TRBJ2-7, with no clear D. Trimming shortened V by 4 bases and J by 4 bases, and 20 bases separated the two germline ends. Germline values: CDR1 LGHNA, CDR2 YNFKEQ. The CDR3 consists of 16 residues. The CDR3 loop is CASSPNGANFGYEQYF. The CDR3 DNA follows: TGTGCCAGCAGCCCGAACGGAGCCAACTTTGGGTACGAGCAGTACTTC.

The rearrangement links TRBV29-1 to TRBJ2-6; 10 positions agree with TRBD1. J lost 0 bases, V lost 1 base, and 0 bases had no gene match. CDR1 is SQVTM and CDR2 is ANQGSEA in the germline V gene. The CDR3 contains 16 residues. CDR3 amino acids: CSVEGTGGSGANVLTF. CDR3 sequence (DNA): TGCAGCGTTGAAGGGACAGGGGGCTCTGGGGCCAACGTCCTGACTTTC.

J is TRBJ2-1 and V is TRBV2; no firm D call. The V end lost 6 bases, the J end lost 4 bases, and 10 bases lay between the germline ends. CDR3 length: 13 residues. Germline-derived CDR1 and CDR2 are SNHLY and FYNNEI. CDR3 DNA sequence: TGTGCCAGCAGCCTTTCCTCGTACAATGAGCAGTTCTTC. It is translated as CASSLSSYNEQFF.

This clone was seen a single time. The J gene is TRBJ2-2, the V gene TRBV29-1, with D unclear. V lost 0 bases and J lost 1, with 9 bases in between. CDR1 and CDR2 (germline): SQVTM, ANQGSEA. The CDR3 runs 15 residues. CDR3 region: CSVEDLTGNTGELFF. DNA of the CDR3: TGCAGCGTTGAAGATCTTACCGGGAACACCGGGGAGCTGTTTTTT.

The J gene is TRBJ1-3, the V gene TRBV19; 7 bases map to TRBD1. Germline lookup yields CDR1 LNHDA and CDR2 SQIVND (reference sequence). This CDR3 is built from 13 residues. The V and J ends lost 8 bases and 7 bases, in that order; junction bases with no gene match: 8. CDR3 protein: CASEDRERNTIYF. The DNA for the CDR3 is TGTGCCAGTGAAGACAGGGAACGGAACACCATATATTTT.

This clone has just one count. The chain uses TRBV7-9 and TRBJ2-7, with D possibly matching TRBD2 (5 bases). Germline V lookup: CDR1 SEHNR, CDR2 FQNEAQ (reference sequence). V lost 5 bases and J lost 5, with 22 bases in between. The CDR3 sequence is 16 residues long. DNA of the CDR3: TGTGCCAGCAGCCAAGCGGCAGGTCCCCTTGAAAACGAGCAGTACTTC. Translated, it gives CASSQAAGPLENEQYF.

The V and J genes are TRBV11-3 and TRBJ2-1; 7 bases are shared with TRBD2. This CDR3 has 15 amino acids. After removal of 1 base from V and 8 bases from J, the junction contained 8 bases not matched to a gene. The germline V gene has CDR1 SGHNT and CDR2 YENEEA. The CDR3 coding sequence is TGTGCCAGCAGCTTAGCCGGGGAGGGAAGGGATGAGCAGTTCTTC. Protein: CASSLAGEGRDEQFF. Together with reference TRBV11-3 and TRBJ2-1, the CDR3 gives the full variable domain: EAGVVQSPRYKIIEKKQPVAFWCNPISGHNTLYWYLQNLGQGPELLIRYENEEAVDDSQLPKDRFSAERLKGVDSTLKIQPAELGDSAVYLCASSLAGEGRDEQFFGPGTRLTVL.

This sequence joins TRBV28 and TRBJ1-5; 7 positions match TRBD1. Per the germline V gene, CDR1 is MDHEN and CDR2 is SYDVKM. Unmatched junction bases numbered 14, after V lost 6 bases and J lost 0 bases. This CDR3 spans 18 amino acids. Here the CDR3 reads CASRSHRDSPYSNQPQHF. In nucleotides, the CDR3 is TGTGCCAGCAGGTCACACCGGGACAGCCCTTATAGCAATCAGCCCCAGCATTTT.

CDR3 DNA: TGCGCCAGCAGCCAGGGGGAGTTTAGCTACGAGCAGTACTTC. It is translated as CASSQGEFSYEQYF. V gene TRBV4-1 combines with J gene TRBJ2-7, with D perhaps matching TRBD1 or TRBD2 (5 bases each). Germline assignment: CDR1 MGHRA and CDR2 YSYEKL. The CDR3 loop spans 14 amino acids. Trimming pared 3 bases from V and 3 bases from J, leaving 12 bases between.

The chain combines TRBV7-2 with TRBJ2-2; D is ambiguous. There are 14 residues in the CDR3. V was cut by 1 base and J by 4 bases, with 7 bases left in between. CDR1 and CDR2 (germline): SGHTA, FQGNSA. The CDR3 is CASSLVVGTGELFF. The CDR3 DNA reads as TGTGCCAGCAGCTTAGTTGTGGGCACCGGGGAGCTGTTTTTT.

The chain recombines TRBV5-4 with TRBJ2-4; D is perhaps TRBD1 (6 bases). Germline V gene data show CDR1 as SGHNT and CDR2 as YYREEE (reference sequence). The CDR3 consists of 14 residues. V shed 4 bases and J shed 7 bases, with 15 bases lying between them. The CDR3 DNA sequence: TGTGCCAGCAGCCTCAATGAGCAGGGGAACATTCAGTACTTC. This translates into CASSLNEQGNIQYF.

In DNA form, the CDR3 reads TGCAGCGTTCCCGGGGTTTTGACAGATACGCAGTATTTT. It is translated as CSVPGVLTDTQYF. The chain is built from TRBV29-1 and TRBJ2-3; D may be TRBD2 (5 bases). Between the trimmed V and J ends, which lost 5 bases and 3 bases, there was a span of 12 bases. The CDR3 covers 13 residues. Per the germline V gene, CDR1 is SQVTM and CDR2 is ANQGSEA.

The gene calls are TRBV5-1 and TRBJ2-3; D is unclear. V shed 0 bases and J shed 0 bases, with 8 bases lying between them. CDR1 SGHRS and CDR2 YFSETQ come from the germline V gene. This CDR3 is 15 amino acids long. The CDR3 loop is CASSLEDGSTDTQYF. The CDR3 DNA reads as TGCGCCAGCAGCTTGGAAGACGGTAGCACAGATACGCAGTATTTT.

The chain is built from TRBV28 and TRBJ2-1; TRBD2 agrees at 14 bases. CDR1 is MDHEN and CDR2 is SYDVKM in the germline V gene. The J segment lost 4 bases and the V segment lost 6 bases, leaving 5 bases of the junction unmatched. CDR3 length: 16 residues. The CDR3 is CASRGLAGVFYNEQFF. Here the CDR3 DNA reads TGTGCCAGCAGGGGACTAGCGGGAGTGTTTTACAATGAGCAGTTCTTC. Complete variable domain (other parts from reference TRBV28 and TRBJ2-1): DVKVTQSSRYLVKRTGEKVFLECVQDMDHENMFWYRQDPGLGLRLIYFSYDVKMKEKGDIPEGYSVSREKKERFSLILESASTNQTSMYLCASRGLAGVFYNEQFFGPGTRLTVL.

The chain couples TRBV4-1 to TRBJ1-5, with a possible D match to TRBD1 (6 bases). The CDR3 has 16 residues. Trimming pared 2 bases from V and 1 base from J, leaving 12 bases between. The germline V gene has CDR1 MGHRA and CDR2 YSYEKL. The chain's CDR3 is CASSQKGDGSNQPQHF. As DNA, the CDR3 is TGCGCCAGCAGCCAAAAGGGGGACGGGAGCAATCAGCCCCAGCATTTT.

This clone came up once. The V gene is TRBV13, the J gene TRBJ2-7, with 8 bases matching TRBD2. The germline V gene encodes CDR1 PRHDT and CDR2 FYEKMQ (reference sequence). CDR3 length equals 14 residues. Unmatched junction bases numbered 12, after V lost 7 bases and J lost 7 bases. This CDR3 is CASTTISGRLEQYF. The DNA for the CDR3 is TGTGCCAGCACCACGATAAGCGGGAGACTGGAGCAGTACTTC.

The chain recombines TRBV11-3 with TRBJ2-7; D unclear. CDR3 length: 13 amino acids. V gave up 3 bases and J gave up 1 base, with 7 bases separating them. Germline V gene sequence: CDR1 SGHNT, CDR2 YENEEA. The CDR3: CASSFGDSYEQYF. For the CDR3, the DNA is TGTGCCAGCAGCTTTGGGGATTCCTACGAGCAGTACTTC. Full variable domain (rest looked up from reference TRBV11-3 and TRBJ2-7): EAGVVQSPRYKIIEKKQPVAFWCNPISGHNTLYWYLQNLGQGPELLIRYENEEAVDDSQLPKDRFSAERLKGVDSTLKIQPAELGDSAVYLCASSFGDSYEQYFGPGTRLTVT.

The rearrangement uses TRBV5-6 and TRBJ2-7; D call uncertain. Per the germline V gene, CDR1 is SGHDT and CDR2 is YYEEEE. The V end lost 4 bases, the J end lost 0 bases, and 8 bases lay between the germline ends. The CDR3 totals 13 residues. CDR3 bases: TGTGCCAGCAGCGAGGACCACTCCTACGAGCAGTACTTC. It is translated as CASSEDHSYEQYF. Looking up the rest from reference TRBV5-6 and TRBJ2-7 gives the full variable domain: DAGVTQSPTHLIKTRGQQVTLRCSPKSGHDTVSWYQQALGQGPQFIFQYYEEEERQRGNFPDRFSGHQFPNYSSELNVNALLLGDSALYLCASSEDHSYEQYFGPGTRLTVT.

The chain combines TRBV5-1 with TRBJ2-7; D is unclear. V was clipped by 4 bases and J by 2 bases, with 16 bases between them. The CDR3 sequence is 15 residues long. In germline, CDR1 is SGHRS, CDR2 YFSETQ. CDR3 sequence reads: CASSPPATETYEQYF. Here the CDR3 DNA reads TGCGCCAGCAGCCCCCCAGCCACGGAGACCTACGAGCAGTACTTC. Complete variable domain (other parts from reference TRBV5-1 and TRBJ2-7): KAGVTQTPRYLIKTRGQQVTLSCSPISGHRSVSWYQQTPGQGLQFLFEYFSETQRNKGNFPGRFSGRQFSNSRSEMNVSTLELGDSALYLCASSPPATETYEQYFGPGTRLTVT.

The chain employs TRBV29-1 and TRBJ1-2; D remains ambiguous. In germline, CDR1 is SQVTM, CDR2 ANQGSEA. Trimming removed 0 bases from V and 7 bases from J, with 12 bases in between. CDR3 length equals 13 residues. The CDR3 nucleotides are TGCAGCGTTGAAGAGCGGTCCCCTTTTGGCTACACCTTC. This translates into CSVEERSPFGYTF. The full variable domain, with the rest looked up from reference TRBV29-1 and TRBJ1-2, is SAVISQKPSRDICQRGTSLTIQCQVDSQVTMMFWYRQQPGQSLTLIATANQGSEATYESGFVIDKFPISRPNLTFSTLTVSNMSPEDSSIYLCSVEERSPFGYTFGSGTRLTVV.

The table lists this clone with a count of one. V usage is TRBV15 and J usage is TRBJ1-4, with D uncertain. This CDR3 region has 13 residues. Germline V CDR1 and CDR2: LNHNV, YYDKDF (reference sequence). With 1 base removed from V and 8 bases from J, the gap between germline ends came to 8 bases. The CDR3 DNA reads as TGTGCCACCAGCAGAGCCTCGGGGGAAAAACTGTTTTTT. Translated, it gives CATSRASGEKLFF.

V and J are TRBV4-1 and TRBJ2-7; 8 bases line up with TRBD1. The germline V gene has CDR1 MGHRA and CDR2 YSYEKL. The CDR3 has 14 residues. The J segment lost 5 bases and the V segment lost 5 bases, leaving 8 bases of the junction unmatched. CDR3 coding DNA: TGCGCCAGCAGCACAGGACAGGGTTACCACGAGCAGTACTTC. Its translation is CASSTGQGYHEQYF.

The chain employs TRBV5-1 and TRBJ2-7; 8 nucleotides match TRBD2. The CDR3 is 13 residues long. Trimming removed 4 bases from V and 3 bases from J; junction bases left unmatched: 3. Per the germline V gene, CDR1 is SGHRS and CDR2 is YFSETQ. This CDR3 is CASSASGGYEQYF. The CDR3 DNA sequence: TGCGCCAGCAGCGCCAGCGGGGGCTACGAGCAGTACTTC.

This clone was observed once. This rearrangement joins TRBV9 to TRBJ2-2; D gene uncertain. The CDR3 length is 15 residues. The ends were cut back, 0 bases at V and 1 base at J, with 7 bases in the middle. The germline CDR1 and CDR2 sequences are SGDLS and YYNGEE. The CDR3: CASSVAGRNTGELFF. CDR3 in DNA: TGTGCCAGCAGCGTAGCTGGAAGGAACACCGGGGAGCTGTTTTTT. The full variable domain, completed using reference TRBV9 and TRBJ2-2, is DSGVTQTPKHLITATGQRVTLRCSPRSGDLSVYWYQQSLDQGLQFLIQYYNGEERAKGNILERFSAQQFPDLHSELNLSSLELGDSALYFCASSVAGRNTGELFFGEGSRLTVL.

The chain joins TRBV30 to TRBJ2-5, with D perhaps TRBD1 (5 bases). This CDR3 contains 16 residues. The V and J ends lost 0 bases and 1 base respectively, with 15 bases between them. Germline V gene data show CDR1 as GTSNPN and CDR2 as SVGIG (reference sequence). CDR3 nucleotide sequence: TGTGCCTGGAGTGTACTGTATGGGGCAGCCCAAGAGACCCAGTACTTC. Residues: CAWSVLYGAAQETQYF.

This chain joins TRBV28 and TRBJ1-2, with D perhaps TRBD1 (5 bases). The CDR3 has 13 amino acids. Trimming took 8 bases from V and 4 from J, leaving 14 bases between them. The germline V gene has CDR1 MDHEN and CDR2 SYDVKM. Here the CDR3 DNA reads TGTGCCAGCTTGGGGACCTTGGGCTATGGCTACACCTTC. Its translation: CASLGTLGYGYTF.

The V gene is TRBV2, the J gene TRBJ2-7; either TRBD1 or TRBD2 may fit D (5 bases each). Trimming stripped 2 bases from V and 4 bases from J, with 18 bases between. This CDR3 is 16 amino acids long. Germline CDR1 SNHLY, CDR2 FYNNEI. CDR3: CASSEYFVGTSYEQYF. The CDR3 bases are TGTGCCAGCAGTGAATATTTTGTAGGGACGTCGTACGAGCAGTACTTC. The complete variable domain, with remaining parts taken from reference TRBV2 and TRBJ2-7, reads EPEVTQTPSHQVTQMGQEVILRCVPISNHLYFYWYRQILGQKVEFLVSFYNNEISEKSEIFDDQFSVERPDGSNFTLKIRSTKLEDSAMYFCASSEYFVGTSYEQYFGPGTRLTVT.

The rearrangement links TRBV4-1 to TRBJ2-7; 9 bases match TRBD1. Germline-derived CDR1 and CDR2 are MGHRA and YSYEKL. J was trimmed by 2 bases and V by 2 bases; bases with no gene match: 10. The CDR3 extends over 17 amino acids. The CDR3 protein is CASSQRTGEVGTYEQYF. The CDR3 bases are TGCGCCAGCAGCCAACGGACAGGGGAGGTAGGGACCTACGAGCAGTACTTC.